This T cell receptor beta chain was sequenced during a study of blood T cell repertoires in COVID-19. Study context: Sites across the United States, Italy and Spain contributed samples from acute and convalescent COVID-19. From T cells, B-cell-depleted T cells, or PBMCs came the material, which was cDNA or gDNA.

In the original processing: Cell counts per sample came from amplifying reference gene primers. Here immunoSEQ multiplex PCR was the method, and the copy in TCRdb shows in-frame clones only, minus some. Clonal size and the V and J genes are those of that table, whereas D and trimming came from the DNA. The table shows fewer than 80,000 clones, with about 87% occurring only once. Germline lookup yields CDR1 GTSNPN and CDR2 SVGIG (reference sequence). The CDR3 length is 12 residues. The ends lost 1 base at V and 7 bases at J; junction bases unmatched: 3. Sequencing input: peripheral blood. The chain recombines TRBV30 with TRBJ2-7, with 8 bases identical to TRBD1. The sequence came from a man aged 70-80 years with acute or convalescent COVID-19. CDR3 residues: CAWSGTGSEQYF. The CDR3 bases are TGTGCCTGGAGTGGGACAGGGAGTGAGCAGTACTTC.